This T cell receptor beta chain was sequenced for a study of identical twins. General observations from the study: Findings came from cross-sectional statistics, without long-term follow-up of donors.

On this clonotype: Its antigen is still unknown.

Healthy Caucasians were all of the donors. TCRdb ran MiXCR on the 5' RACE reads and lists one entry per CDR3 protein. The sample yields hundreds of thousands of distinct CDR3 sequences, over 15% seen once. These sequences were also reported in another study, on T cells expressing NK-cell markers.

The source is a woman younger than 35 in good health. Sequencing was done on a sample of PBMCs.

The CDR3 reads CSANMRDRVNEQFF. The CDR3 DNA follows: TGCAGTGCTAATATGCGGGACAGGGTCAATGAGCAGTTCTTC. The genes are TRBV20-1 and TRBJ2-1; 9 bases align to TRBD1. Germline V lookup: CDR1 DFQATT, CDR2 SNEGSKA (reference sequence). The CDR3 extends over 14 amino acids. Unmatched junction bases numbered 7, after V lost 4 bases and J lost 6 bases.